Each of the 19 T cell receptor beta chains below was sequenced from the same sample in a study of monozygotic twins with inflammatory bowel disease. Each CDR3 protein gets one entry in TCRdb, which reprocessed the 5' RACE reads and gives no DNA. This sample carries a few hundred thousand distinct CDR3 sequences, with approximately 5.4% going to the ten biggest clones. Sequenced: blood. Receptor source: a human donor with ulcerative colitis or Crohn's disease, or a healthy co-twin of an affected twin (not recorded which).

The chain employs TRBV3-1 and TRBJ2-6; TCRdb's D call of TRBD1 is untestable without DNA. Germline V gene data show CDR1 as LGHDT and CDR2 as YNNKEL (reference sequence). The CDR3 is 20 residues long. This CDR3 reads CASSQAQAWPGLGEANVLTF.

The J gene is TRBJ2-1, the V gene TRBV7-2. Germline CDR1 and CDR2: SGHTA and FQGNSA. The CDR3 covers 15 residues. CDR3 protein: CASSVTRGSYNEQFF.

The chain is built from TRBV15 and TRBJ1-2; TCRdb's D gene call, TRBD1, goes unchecked for lack of DNA. The germline V gene has CDR1 LNHNV and CDR2 YYDKDF (reference sequence). CDR3 length: 15 residues. CDR3 amino acids: CATSGNGGVHYGYTF.

V gene TRBV12-3 or TRBV12-4 combines with J gene TRBJ2-1; TCRdb selects TRBD2, and the lack of DNA leaves this call unchecked. This CDR3 spans 18 amino acids. The CDR3 is CASTGRASGGRSYNEQFF.

The rearrangement uses TRBV4-2 and TRBJ2-1; without DNA, the TCRdb call of TRBD2 cannot be checked. The CDR3 consists of 15 residues. Germline loops: CDR1 LGHNA, CDR2 YNFKEQ. The chain's CDR3 is CASSQEAGFYNEQFF.

This chain uses TRBV5-1 with TRBJ2-3. Per the germline V gene, CDR1 is SGHRS and CDR2 is YFSETQ. The CDR3 loop spans 12 amino acids. CDR3 protein: CASSLDLDTQYF.

This chain links TRBV7-2 with TRBJ1-5; the D call from TCRdb, TRBD1, cannot be confirmed without DNA. The germline gives CDR1 SGHTA, CDR2 FQGNSA. The CDR3 spans 14 residues. The chain's CDR3 is CASSRRDTNQPQHF.

The chain joins TRBV19 to TRBJ1-4; TCRdb returns TRBD1, unconfirmable since there is no DNA. The germline gives CDR1 LNHDA, CDR2 SQIVND (reference sequence). This CDR3 contains 17 residues. The CDR3: CASSTRDRGSTNEKLFF.

The chain is built from TRBV10-3 and TRBJ2-1; TCRdb's assignment of TRBD1 cannot be checked, as there is no DNA. The V gene's germline CDR1 is ENHRY and CDR2 SYGVKD. This CDR3 is built from 14 residues. The CDR3 sequence: CAISDRDRANEQIF.

The chain recombines TRBV4-1 with TRBJ2-1; the D call of TRBD1 rests on TCRdb alone, since no DNA is present to check it. The CDR3 runs to 21 residues. Germline-derived CDR1 and CDR2 are MGHRA and YSYEKL. The CDR3 loop reads CASSQDPWGGGVGLVYNEQFF.

The chain couples TRBV11-2 to TRBJ2-5; TCRdb outputs TRBD2, but without DNA this stays unchecked. CDR3 size: 18 residues. Germline V gene data show CDR1 as SGHAT and CDR2 as FQNNGV. The CDR3 loop is CASRNPSGRVPYQETQYF.

This chain connects TRBV12-3 or TRBV12-4 to TRBJ2-1; TCRdb's D gene call, TRBD2, goes unchecked for lack of DNA. The CDR3 has 17 amino acids. The CDR3 sequence: CASSFGGGLGGYNEQFF.

The chain combines TRBV6-1 with TRBJ2-7; the D call of TRBD1 rests on TCRdb alone, since no DNA is present to check it. The CDR3 has 16 amino acids. Germline V gene lookup returns CDR1 MNHNS and CDR2 SASEGT. The CDR3 reads CASSVKPGQGLYEQYF.

This chain joins TRBV2 and TRBJ2-4; TCRdb designates TRBD2, a call that cannot be tested without DNA. CDR3 length: 14 residues. Germline lookup yields CDR1 SNHLY and CDR2 FYNNEI. CDR3 sequence: CASSEREIRNIQYF.

The chain couples TRBV12-3 or TRBV12-4 to TRBJ2-1; TCRdb calls TRBD1, which cannot be checked without DNA. The CDR3 contains 13 residues. The CDR3 loop is CASRKGQGNEQFF.

The rearrangement uses TRBV7-3 and TRBJ1-1; the TCRdb D gene call, TRBD1, has no DNA to confirm it. The germline V gene has CDR1 SGHTA and CDR2 FQGTGA. The CDR3 length is 14 residues. This chain's CDR3 is CASSRGQGKTEAFF. Full variable domain (missing parts from reference TRBV7-3 and TRBJ1-1): GAGVSQTPSNKVTEKGKYVELRCDPISGHTALYWYRQSLGQGPEFLIYFQGTGAADDSGLPNDRFFAVRPEGSVSTLKIQRTERGDSAVYLCASSRGQGKTEAFFGQGTRLTVV.

The chain links TRBV29-1 to TRBJ2-7. Germline CDR1 is SQVTM and CDR2 is ANQGSEA. This CDR3 comprises 13 residues. CDR3 region: CSVSSVTTYEQYF.

The chain carries TRBV9 and TRBJ2-5. This CDR3 is 13 amino acids long. Germline CDR1 SGDLS, CDR2 YYNGEE. This CDR3 is CASSKSYSETQYF.

The chain joins TRBV12-3 or TRBV12-4 to TRBJ1-6. The CDR3 runs to 16 residues. CDR3 loop: CASSFSTSSYNSPLHF.